These 21 T cell receptor beta chains were sequenced from one sample in a study of blood T cell repertoires in COVID-19. Profiling relied on immunoSEQ multiplex PCR, and the TCRdb table lists in-frame clones only, not all of them. The table has some 180,000 clones, 70% to 85% seen once. Sequenced material: peripheral blood. The receptors derive from a middle-aged man who had recovered from COVID-19.

The chain joins TRBV18 to TRBJ2-2; a weak D match, TRBD2 (5 bases). V lost 11 bases to trimming and J lost 3 bases, with 16 bases between them. This CDR3 region has 14 residues. CDR1 KGHSH and CDR2 LQKENI come from the germline V gene. CDR3 in DNA: TGTGCCGCTCGGGTTCCGCGGGACACCGGGGAGCTGTTTTTT. It is translated as CAARVPRDTGELFF.

The chain joins TRBV10-3 to TRBJ1-6, with D possibly matching TRBD1 (6 bases). Germline loops: CDR1 ENHRY, CDR2 SYGVKD. Trimming took off 0 bases at V and 9 bases at J, with 18 bases between the two ends. This CDR3 comprises 17 residues. CDR3 sequence: CAISESTYRVPSSPLHF. The CDR3 DNA follows: TGTGCCATCAGTGAGTCGACTTACAGGGTCCCTAGTTCACCCCTCCACTTT.

Only a few counts were recorded for this clone. The rearrangement uses TRBV11-3 and TRBJ2-5; 7 bases are shared with TRBD2. The CDR3 runs 15 residues. CDR1 is SGHNT, CDR2 YENEEA, per germline. J was trimmed by 1 base and V by 3 bases; bases with no gene match: 5. The CDR3 DNA sequence: TGTGCCAGCAGCTTGGGCGGGAGTCCCCAAGAGACCCAGTACTTC. It translates to CASSLGGSPQETQYF.

The chain recombines TRBV3-1 (or the pseudogene TRBV3-2) with TRBJ2-7; the match to TRBD1 covers 9 bases. Germline trimming cut 4 bases from V and 3 bases from J; bases unmatched to any gene: 7. CDR3 length equals 15 residues. Germline V CDR1 and CDR2: LGHDT, YNNKEL (reference sequence). CDR3: CASSRMPTGGYEQYF. The CDR3 coding sequence is TGTGCCAGCAGCCGAATGCCGACAGGGGGCTACGAGCAGTACTTC.

This chain links TRBV5-6 with TRBJ2-6; tentative D call: TRBD2 (5 bases). CDR3 length equals 15 residues. Trimming removed 6 bases from V and 4 bases from J, with 14 bases in between. Per germline, CDR1 SGHDT and CDR2 YYEEEE. The chain's CDR3 is CASTQTSGGANVLTF. The CDR3 nucleotides read TGTGCCAGCACCCAGACTTCGGGGGGGGCCAACGTCCTGACTTTC.

The genes are TRBV6-1 and TRBJ2-7, with 8 bases aligning to TRBD1. CDR3 length: 16 amino acids. Trimming at V came to 1 base and at J to 7 bases, leaving 12 bases not matched to a gene. The germline V gene encodes CDR1 MNHNS and CDR2 SASEGT. CDR3 in DNA: TGTGCCAGCAGTGAAGGTGTAACAGGGGGATGGCAAGAGCAGTACTTC. This sequence encodes CASSEGVTGGWQEQYF.

V usage is TRBV4-2 and J usage is TRBJ1-2, with a possible D match to TRBD1 (6 bases). Germline lookup yields CDR1 LGHNA and CDR2 YNFKEQ. This CDR3 has 15 residues. The V end lost 0 bases, the J end lost 7 bases, and 15 bases lay between the germline ends. CDR3 bases: TGTGCCAGCAGCCAAGATTCCCAGGGGAGAGGTGGCTACACCTTC. This gives the protein CASSQDSQGRGGYTF.

In this sample, this clone turned up once. The chain's CDR3 is CASSPQQGFSEQYF. The CDR3, as DNA: TGTGCCAGCTCACCACAACAGGGATTCTCCGAGCAGTACTTC. The chain uses TRBV18 and TRBJ2-7; weak D call: TRBD1 (6 bases). The CDR3 runs 14 residues. In germline, CDR1 is KGHSH, CDR2 LQKENI. V shed 1 base and J shed 6 bases, with 13 bases lying between them.

This clone was picked up a small number of times. The rearrangement joins TRBV19 to TRBJ2-7; 11 positions match TRBD2. V shed 5 bases and J 4 bases; nucleotides not matched to a gene: 7. Germline assignment: CDR1 LNHDA and CDR2 SQIVND (reference sequence). CDR3 length: 15 residues. The DNA for the CDR3 is TGTGCCAGTAGTCTAGGGACTAGCGGAAGTTACGAGCAGTACTTC. As protein: CASSLGTSGSYEQYF.

A few counts support this clone. The J gene is TRBJ2-1, the V gene TRBV10-3; 13 bases align to TRBD2. This CDR3 is 15 amino acids long. Unmatched junction bases numbered 6, after V lost 5 bases and J lost 8 bases. The germline gives CDR1 ENHRY, CDR2 SYGVKD. CDR3 DNA sequence: TGTGCCATCAGTCCCACTAGCGGGAGGGCCGATGAGCAGTTCTTC. This sequence encodes CAISPTSGRADEQFF.

The chain carries TRBV7-2 and TRBJ2-5; tentative D call: TRBD1 (6 bases). Germline lookup yields CDR1 SGHTA and CDR2 FQGNSA. The CDR3 spans 17 residues. Trimming took off 0 bases at V and 1 base at J, with 15 bases between the two ends. The CDR3 DNA follows: TGTGCCAGCAGCTTAGCGCTTTTAGCAGGGGTCCAAGAGACCCAGTACTTC. Translating gives CASSLALLAGVQETQYF. Full variable domain (outside the CDR3, taken from reference TRBV7-2 and TRBJ2-5): GAGVSQSPSNKVTEKGKDVELRCDPISGHTALYWYRQSLGQGLEFLIYFQGNSAPDKSGLPSDRFSAERTGGSVSTLTIQRTQQEDSAVYLCASSLALLAGVQETQYFGPGTRLLVL.

The chain has TRBV12-5 and TRBJ2-3; the D is unclear. Trimming took off 2 bases at V and 1 base at J, with 7 bases between the two ends. CDR1 LGHNT and CDR2 FRNRAP come from the germline V gene. The CDR3 extends over 14 amino acids. CDR3 loop: CASGLMQGTDTQYF. CDR3 in DNA: TGTGCTAGTGGTTTGATGCAGGGCACAGATACGCAGTATTTT.

This clone was seen a few times. The gene calls are TRBV6-2 or TRBV6-3 and TRBJ2-7; 13 bases map to TRBD2. The J segment lost 3 bases and the V segment lost 5 bases, leaving 10 bases of the junction unmatched. CDR1 and CDR2 from the germline V gene are MNHEY and SVGEGT. The CDR3 covers 17 residues. CDR3 amino acids: CASSPTDGTSGDYEQYF. Here the CDR3 DNA reads TGTGCCAGCAGTCCAACCGACGGGACTAGCGGGGACTACGAGCAGTACTTC.

This clone has a handful of counts. The CDR3 is CASRPDISYEQYF. The CDR3 coding sequence is TGTGCCAGCAGACCGGACATATCCTACGAGCAGTACTTC. The chain is built from TRBV2 and TRBJ2-7; perhaps TRBD1 as D (5 bases). V lost 6 bases to trimming and J lost 1 base, with 10 bases between them. CDR3 size: 13 residues. CDR1 is SNHLY, CDR2 FYNNEI, per germline.

The chain employs TRBV7-2 and TRBJ2-3, with 7 bases identical to TRBD2. Losses at the gene ends were 3 bases for V and 2 bases for J; bases not matched to a gene: 14. Germline V gene lookup returns CDR1 SGHTA and CDR2 FQGNSA. The CDR3 length is 18 residues. The CDR3 nucleotides are TGTGCCAGCAGCTTTGGTTATTCGGCTAGCGGACACACAGATACGCAGTATTTT. It codes for CASSFGYSASGHTDTQYF. Complete variable domain (other parts from reference TRBV7-2 and TRBJ2-3): GAGVSQSPSNKVTEKGKDVELRCDPISGHTALYWYRQSLGQGLEFLIYFQGNSAPDKSGLPSDRFSAERTGGSVSTLTIQRTQQEDSAVYLCASSFGYSASGHTDTQYFGPGTRLTVL.

This clone was seen only once. The CDR3 nucleotides read TGTGCCAGCAGCAAGGAGGACAGAAGCTATGGCTACACCTTC. Protein product: CASSKEDRSYGYTF. This rearrangement joins TRBV7-8 to TRBJ1-2; weak D call: TRBD1 (6 bases). The CDR3 totals 14 residues. CDR1 SGHVS and CDR2 FQNEAQ come from the germline V gene. Trimming removed 5 bases at V and 4 bases at J, with 14 bases between.

The chain recombines TRBV6-1 with TRBJ1-1; D call uncertain. Between the trimmed V and J ends, which lost 3 bases and 1 base, there was a span of 9 bases. CDR3 length equals 14 residues. Germline CDR1 is MNHNS and CDR2 is SASEGT. CDR3 nucleotide sequence: TGTGCCAGCAGTGATACGGTCCGGAACACTGAAGCTTTCTTT. It codes for CASSDTVRNTEAFF.

The rearrangement joins TRBV27 to TRBJ2-1; D is perhaps TRBD1 (6 bases). CDR3 length: 13 amino acids. Per the germline V gene, CDR1 is MNHEY and CDR2 is SMNVEV (reference sequence). Deletions cut 6 bases from V and 7 bases from J, with 13 bases between. The CDR3 loop reads CASRKNRVNEQFF. The CDR3 nucleotides read TGTGCCAGCAGGAAGAACAGGGTTAATGAGCAGTTCTTC.

The rearrangement uses TRBV20-1 and TRBJ1-2; the D is unclear. V was shortened by 2 bases and J by 8 bases, with 9 bases between the two germline ends. The germline CDR1 and CDR2 sequences are DFQATT and SNEGSKA (reference sequence). The CDR3 is 11 amino acids. CDR3 protein: CSARTRQGYTF. The CDR3 DNA reads TGCAGTGCTAGAACCAGGCAGGGCTACACCTTC.

This clone was counted between two and nine times. The chain combines TRBV4-2 with TRBJ1-1, with TRBD1 matching over 8 bases. This CDR3 is built from 15 residues. V was pared by 1 base and J by 1 base, with 2 bases of the junction left unmatched. Per the germline V gene, CDR1 is LGHNA and CDR2 is YNFKEQ. CDR3 sequence: CASSQGDRTNTEAFF. CDR3 sequence (DNA): TGTGCCAGCAGCCAAGGGGACAGGACGAACACTGAAGCTTTCTTT.

This clone was recorded a few times. CDR3 DNA: TGTGCCAGCAGTGAACAGGGGGGCTACTTGCCCTACGAGCAGTACTTC. Its translation: CASSEQGGYLPYEQYF. The V and J genes are TRBV2 and TRBJ2-7; perhaps TRBD1 as D (7 bases). This CDR3 has 16 residues. The germline V gene has CDR1 SNHLY and CDR2 FYNNEI. V dropped 2 bases and J dropped 2 bases, with 16 bases sitting between them. The whole variable domain, remainder taken from reference TRBV2 and TRBJ2-7, is EPEVTQTPSHQVTQMGQEVILRCVPISNHLYFYWYRQILGQKVEFLVSFYNNEISEKSEIFDDQFSVERPDGSNFTLKIRSTKLEDSAMYFCASSEQGGYLPYEQYFGPGTRLTVT.